This T cell receptor beta chain was identified during a study of T-cell memory formation after mild COVID-19 (dated by TCRdb to the early 2020s). Describing the broader study: TCR sequence clusters from the two donors were largely donor specific. In a couple of donors, T-cell clones that expanded and contracted after mild COVID-19 were followed by sequencing TCRalpha and TCRbeta repertoires longitudinally. Two young, previously healthy adult volunteers, one female and one male, were included in the cohort. General findings and caveats noted by the study authors: Contracting CD4+ clones appeared mostly in the CM and EM memory subsets, whereas CD8+ clones were enriched in EMRA. Whether the second-wave clones peaking on day 37 were SARS-CoV-2 specific was not confirmed. Only a couple of mild cases were covered in the study, and larger cohorts including severe cases with pre-infection samples were considered necessary. Some responding clones were detected in pre-infection memory, suggesting pre-existing cross-reactive memory T cells joined the SARS-CoV-2 response. Clones contracting from day 15 to 85 had balanced CD4/CD8 phenotypes, while a second wave expanding from day 15 to 37 was biased towards CD4+.

The reads were generated on an Illumina NovaSeq 6000. TCRalpha and TCRbeta cDNA libraries were built by 5'RACE with constant-segment primers, adding sample barcodes and unique molecular identifiers. RNA was extracted from every sample with Trizol reagent. Library amplification was performed in two PCR steps, and a second sample barcode and Illumina TruSeq adapters were introduced in the second step. Libraries were sequenced on an Illumina NovaSeq with 2 x 150 bp paired-end reads. As for how the authors treated the data: Reads were demultiplexed and collapsed into UMI-guided consensus sequences with migec v1.2.7. Using mixcr v2.1.11, UMI consensuses were aligned to TRA and TRB V and J templates and then assembled into clonotypes. Expanded or contracted clonotypes were those called significant by both edgeR and NoisET, with noise models trained on biological replicates. For edgeR calls, the thresholds were a false discovery rate-adjusted p below 0.01 and a log2 fold-change of 1. As an exploratory analysis of dynamics, max-normalized trajectories of the 1000 most abundant clonotypes were examined with PCA combined with hierarchical clustering. Each responding clone was given a CD4 or CD8 phenotype based on the CD4+ and CD8+ repertoires, which had been sequenced separately. TCRdb reanalyzed the raw reads on its own, using fastp at Q25 for trimming and MiXCR for clone calling, and kept in-frame beta chains. CDR3 protein duplicates are merged, each entry listing the most common genes and DNA. TCRdb's processing, not the authors', yielded these V and J calls. A total of 300,000 to 350,000 distinct CDR3 sequences appear in this sample, roughly 13% of them only once. Of the sample, over 20% is held by the ten largest clones.

Ficoll-Paque density gradient centrifugation was used to isolate PBMCs. This clonotype was picked up a small number of times. The antigen it binds to is not known. Per-base qualities were not stored, and no clone one base away is much larger. V and J lose 7 bases and 7 bases, and a span of 13 bases separates them. The CDR3 sequence holds 12 residues, the cysteine and phenylalanine included. This entry keeps only the CDR3 DNA: 36 bases, framed from base 1. Via the germline V gene, CDR1 is SNHLY and CDR2 FYNNEI. Sample: PBMCs or a T cell subset sorted from them (not recorded which). The receptor's source is a man aged 18 to 29 who had mild COVID-19 (a few samples of this study predate the infection). The sample titles of this study are shuffled in the database, so cell type and time point are left out; the donor was told from shared clones. The rearrangement combines TRBV2 with TRBJ1-2, with the identity of the D gene unclear. The DNA reads TGTGCCAGCATATACAGTGATGGTGGCTACACCTTC. It translates to CASIYSDGGYTF.